This passage covers 25 T cell receptor beta chains from one sample sequenced in a study of T-cell reconstitution after alpha-beta-depleted transplantation in children. Unique molecular identifiers were incorporated when the TCRbeta library was constructed. One entry per CDR3 protein results from TCRdb running MiXCR on the PCR reads. The sample contains around 410,000 distinct CDR3 sequences, 9.5% to 13% of which appear only once. Sequencing used PBMCs from the stem cell graft donor, obtained from the stem cell graft. Receptors were obtained from a human donor who donated a stem cell graft to a child with acute myeloid leukemia.

This clonotype was detected only a few times. The gene calls are TRBV27 and TRBJ2-1; a weak D match, TRBD1 (6 bases). Trimming shortened V by 3 bases and J by 3 bases, and 9 bases separated the two germline ends. This CDR3 spans 14 amino acids. The germline V gene has CDR1 MNHEY and CDR2 SMNVEV (reference sequence). CDR3 protein: CASSLWGLYNEQFF. For the CDR3, the DNA is TGTGCCAGCAGTTTGTGGGGGCTCTACAATGAGCAGTTCTTC.

J is TRBJ2-6 and V is TRBV20-1; 11 bases fit TRBD1. This CDR3 has 18 residues. V dropped 1 base and J dropped 4; count of bases not matched to a gene: 9. Germline CDR1 is DFQATT and CDR2 is SNEGSKA (reference sequence). The CDR3 DNA is TGCAGTGCTAGAGCCCGGACAGGGGGCGCCCCCGGGGCCAACGTCCTGACTTTC. Translating it yields CSARARTGGAPGANVLTF.

This clonotype showed up just a few times. The rearrangement links TRBV6-1 to TRBJ1-4; 7 bases align to TRBD1. The CDR3 consists of 14 residues. Germline lookup yields CDR1 MNHNS and CDR2 SASEGT. V was clipped by 7 bases and J by 7 bases; unmatched bases: 9. The CDR3 DNA reads as TGTGCCAGCACCCAACCGGGACAGACTGAAAAACTGTTTTTT. Protein sequence: CASTQPGQTEKLFF.

A few counts support this clonotype. J is TRBJ2-3 and V is TRBV5-1; D is unresolved. V lost 0 bases and J 2 bases, leaving 13 bases between the germline ends. The CDR3 is 16 amino acids. The germline gives CDR1 SGHRS, CDR2 YFSETQ. The CDR3 loop is CASSLGAAIYTDTQYF. CDR3 DNA sequence: TGCGCCAGCAGCTTGGGGGCAGCCATCTACACAGATACGCAGTATTTT.

This clonotype was seen repeatedly, ten times or more. The rearrangement links TRBV29-1 to TRBJ1-2; 9 bases map to TRBD1. Trimming cost V 6 bases and J 2 bases; bases outside gene matches: 7. The CDR3 contains 14 residues. The V gene's germline CDR1 is SQVTM and CDR2 ANQGSEA. The CDR3 region is CSVSGTGTNYGYTF. CDR3 nucleotides: TGCAGCGTGTCCGGGACAGGGACAAACTATGGCTACACCTTC.

This clonotype was counted a few times. The J gene is TRBJ1-1, the V gene TRBV9; unclear D gene. Trimming shortened V by 0 bases and J by 1 base, and 10 bases separated the two germline ends. CDR1 is SGDLS, CDR2 YYNGEE, per germline. The CDR3 has 15 residues. The CDR3: CASSVGGGQNTEAFF. CDR3 coding DNA: TGTGCCAGCAGCGTAGGGGGAGGGCAGAACACTGAAGCTTTCTTT.

A few counts support this clonotype. The chain employs TRBV5-5 and TRBJ1-2; no clear D gene. V was pared by 0 bases and J by 3 bases, with 12 bases between. The CDR3 spans 15 residues. Germline CDR1 is SGHKS and CDR2 is YYEKEE (reference sequence). The CDR3: CASSLEWREYYGYTF. The CDR3 coding sequence is TGTGCCAGCAGCTTGGAGTGGAGAGAATACTATGGCTACACCTTC.

V and J are TRBV7-6 and TRBJ1-1, with D possibly TRBD1 on 5 matching bases. Germline lookup yields CDR1 SGHVS and CDR2 FNYEAQ. V was clipped by 5 bases and J by 7 bases, with 14 bases between them. This CDR3 is built from 13 residues. The CDR3 protein is CASSGSIGGEAFF. In DNA form, the CDR3 reads TGTGCCAGCAGCGGGTCTATTGGGGGTGAAGCTTTCTTT.

The chain combines TRBV6-1 with TRBJ2-3; D gene unclear. The V gene's germline CDR1 is MNHNS and CDR2 SASEGT. The CDR3 totals 13 residues. V lost 6 bases and J lost 0, with 7 bases in between. The CDR3 region has the DNA TGTGCCAGCAGGGCCAGGAGCACAGATACGCAGTATTTT. Amino acids: CASRARSTDTQYF.

This clonotype was seen only a few times. The rearrangement uses TRBV5-1 and TRBJ1-1, with D possibly matching TRBD1 (5 bases). The CDR3 is 13 residues long. Germline V gene lookup returns CDR1 SGHRS and CDR2 YFSETQ. V lost 3 bases and J lost 1, with 7 bases in between. The CDR3 DNA reads as TGCGCCAGCAGCTGGACACAGAACACTGAAGCTTTCTTT. Translation gives CASSWTQNTEAFF.

This chain connects TRBV2 to TRBJ2-3, with D unclear. CDR3 length: 13 residues. In germline, CDR1 is SNHLY, CDR2 FYNNEI. Trimming removed 7 bases from V and 3 bases from J, with 11 bases in between. CDR3 coding DNA: TGTGCCAGCACCGGCGAGGAAACAGATACGCAGTATTTT. Its translation: CASTGEETDTQYF.

The chain carries TRBV4-2 and TRBJ1-2, with D unclear. The germline gives CDR1 LGHNA, CDR2 YNFKEQ. The CDR3 spans 13 residues. V gave up 0 bases and J gave up 7 bases, with 9 bases separating them. The CDR3 here is CASSQDPPVGYTF. CDR3 bases: TGTGCCAGCAGCCAAGATCCGCCGGTTGGCTACACCTTC.

This clonotype was seen a few times. The chain recombines TRBV7-2 with TRBJ1-5, with 8 bases lining up with TRBD1. The CDR3 extends over 13 amino acids. V dropped 8 bases and J dropped 8; count of bases not matched to a gene: 8. Germline V CDR1 and CDR2: SGHTA, FQGNSA. CDR3 region: CASSTGTGKPQHF. The CDR3 bases are TGTGCCAGCTCTACGGGGACAGGCAAGCCCCAGCATTTT. Full variable domain (outside the CDR3, taken from reference TRBV7-2 and TRBJ1-5): GAGVSQSPSNKVTEKGKDVELRCDPISGHTALYWYRQSLGQGLEFLIYFQGNSAPDKSGLPSDRFSAERTGGSVSTLTIQRTQQEDSAVYLCASSTGTGKPQHFGDGTRLSIL.

The J gene is TRBJ2-2, the V gene TRBV20-1; 7 positions agree with TRBD2. CDR3 length equals 15 residues. V gave up 5 bases and J gave up 4 bases; unmatched junction bases: 10. Germline V gene data show CDR1 as DFQATT and CDR2 as SNEGSKA (reference sequence). The chain's CDR3 is CSAPIGGGRTGELFF. In DNA, the CDR3 is TGCAGTGCTCCCATTGGGGGGGGACGCACCGGGGAGCTGTTTTTT.

This chain joins TRBV11-1 and TRBJ2-5; 10 nucleotides agree with TRBD1. CDR3 length: 14 amino acids. J was trimmed by 7 bases and V by 5 bases; bases with no gene match: 7. CDR1 is SGHAT and CDR2 is FQDESV in the germline V gene (reference sequence). The CDR3 DNA follows: TGTGCCAGCAGCCCGACAGGGGGCCTGGGGACCCAGTACTTC. It translates to CASSPTGGLGTQYF.

The rearrangement links TRBV6-5 to TRBJ2-1; D is perhaps TRBD2 (5 bases). Germline lookup yields CDR1 MNHEY and CDR2 SVGAGI. V was pared by 3 bases and J by 5 bases, with 11 bases between. There are 14 residues in the CDR3. The CDR3 nucleotides are TGTGCCAGCAGTTATCTAGGAGCGGACAATGAGCAGTTCTTC. Its translation: CASSYLGADNEQFF.

The V and J genes are TRBV20-1 and TRBJ2-3; D is uncertain. The germline V gene has CDR1 DFQATT and CDR2 SNEGSKA (reference sequence). The CDR3 contains 10 residues. Trimming stripped 4 bases from V and 4 bases from J, with 3 bases between. CDR3: CSATPDTQYF. CDR3 coding DNA: TGCAGTGCTACCCCAGATACGCAGTATTTT.

The V call is TRBV6-5, the J call TRBJ2-7; 8 bases match TRBD2. The CDR3 length is 16 residues. The V and J ends lost 0 bases and 4 bases, in that order; junction bases with no gene match: 8. Germline lookup yields CDR1 MNHEY and CDR2 SVGAGI. This CDR3 is CASSYSHLAGGYEQYF. The DNA for the CDR3 is TGTGCCAGCAGTTACTCCCACTTGGCGGGAGGTTACGAGCAGTACTTC.

In this sample, this clonotype turned up many times. This rearrangement joins TRBV2 to TRBJ1-5; 9 nucleotides line up with TRBD1. The CDR3 has 15 amino acids. CDR1 and CDR2 from the germline V gene are SNHLY and FYNNEI. V shed 6 bases, J shed 6 bases, and the junction held 9 bases outside the gene matches. The chain's CDR3 is CASRPTGTGFQPQHF. CDR3 bases: TGTGCCAGCAGACCCACCGGGACAGGGTTTCAGCCCCAGCATTTT.

CDR3 sequence (DNA): TGTGCCAGCAGTTTCGTGGAAAACAATGAGCAGTTCTTC. Protein sequence: CASSFVENNEQFF. The chain is built from TRBV28 and TRBJ2-1; D call uncertain. The CDR3 contains 13 residues. Germline CDR1 MDHEN, CDR2 SYDVKM. V was clipped by 3 bases and J by 5 bases, with 8 bases between them.

At least ten counts were recorded for this clonotype. V gene TRBV12-3 or TRBV12-4 combines with J gene TRBJ1-1; D perhaps matches TRBD1 (6 bases). Trimming shortened V by 7 bases and J by 6 bases, and 18 bases separated the two germline ends. The CDR3 loop spans 14 amino acids. For the CDR3, the DNA is TGTGCCAGCACCACGGGGGCCACGAGGGCTGAAGCTTTCTTT. Protein: CASTTGATRAEAFF.

This clonotype was seen many times. This chain links TRBV5-1 with TRBJ2-5; D ambiguous. This CDR3 contains 13 residues. Germline V gives CDR1 SGHRS, CDR2 YFSETQ. The V end lost 0 bases, the J end lost 0 bases, and 3 bases lay between the germline ends. The CDR3 nucleotides are TGCGCCAGCAGCTTGGGCAACCAAGAGACCCAGTACTTC. Translated: CASSLGNQETQYF.

This clonotype appeared many times. The gene calls are TRBV9 and TRBJ2-1; 8 bases are shared with TRBD2. The V gene end was trimmed by 0 bases and the J gene end by 4 bases; junction bases not matched to a gene: 9. CDR1 and CDR2 (germline): SGDLS, YYNGEE. CDR3 length: 17 amino acids. CDR3 region: CASSVDVGAGAYNEQFF. Here the CDR3 DNA reads TGTGCCAGCAGCGTAGACGTCGGAGCGGGGGCTTACAATGAGCAGTTCTTC.

This clonotype was seen a few times. The chain couples TRBV29-1 to TRBJ1-2, with a weak D call TRBD1 (5 bases). Trimming stripped 7 bases from V and 0 bases from J, with 12 bases between. This CDR3 has 13 residues. Germline-derived CDR1 and CDR2 are SQVTM and ANQGSEA. This CDR3 is CSAPTETNYGYTF. The CDR3 bases are TGCAGCGCCCCGACAGAAACTAACTATGGCTACACCTTC.

The V and J genes are TRBV10-3 and TRBJ2-3; 9 nucleotides agree with TRBD2. Germline V gives CDR1 ENHRY, CDR2 SYGVKD. The length of the CDR3 is 16 residues. V shed 0 bases and J 3 bases; nucleotides not matched to a gene: 4. CDR3 sequence reads: CAISESSLAGTDTQYF. As DNA, the CDR3 is TGTGCCATCAGTGAGTCGAGTCTAGCGGGAACAGATACGCAGTATTTT.